The 21 T cell receptor beta chains presented below share a single source sample, sequenced in a study of blood T cell repertoires in COVID-19 (TCRdb year 2020). The library was generated by the immunoSEQ multiplex PCR assay. Entries here come from immuneACCESS through TCRdb and include only in-frame sequences with V and J called. Some clones fail to appear in such tables; in the studies checked, an unresolved V gene covers under half of the shortfall, and the cause of the remainder is unknown. Within this sample are 200,000 to 250,000 clones, with 85% of them counted one time only. The ten most abundant clones make up just under 6.5% of the sample. Material: peripheral blood. These receptors came from a woman aged 55-70 years with active or convalescent COVID-19.

The V gene is TRBV5-1, the J gene TRBJ1-5; possible D gene TRBD1, 5 bases. V was pared by 0 bases and J by 4 bases, with 8 bases between. Looked up from germline, CDR1 is SGHRS and CDR2 is YFSETQ. CDR3 length: 14 residues. CDR3 nucleotides: TGCGCCAGCAGCTTGGGGGGCATAAATCAGCCCCAGCATTTT. Its protein product is CASSLGGINQPQHF.

This clone has more than one count but fewer than ten. J is TRBJ1-5 and V is TRBV7-9, with 8 bases fitting TRBD1. The CDR3 is made up of 15 amino acids. The germline CDR1 and CDR2 sequences are SEHNR and FQNEAQ (reference sequence). The J segment lost 2 bases and the V segment lost 5 bases, leaving 5 bases of the junction unmatched. CDR3 bases: TGTGCCAGCAGCCCAACGGGACAGGGCAATCAGCCCCAGCATTTT. Translated, it gives CASSPTGQGNQPQHF.

The rearrangement links TRBV10-3 to TRBJ1-1; D is ambiguous. The V gene lost 1 base and the J gene lost 4 bases, with 10 bases spanning the gap. Per germline, CDR1 ENHRY and CDR2 SYGVKD. CDR3 length equals 14 residues. The CDR3 loop is CAISEYGEGTEAFF. As DNA, the CDR3 is TGTGCCATCAGTGAGTACGGGGAAGGCACTGAAGCTTTCTTT.

The chain couples TRBV28 to TRBJ2-3, with TRBD1 matching over 9 bases. With 11 bases clipped from V and 0 bases from J, the junction kept 18 bases outside the gene matches. The germline CDR1 and CDR2 sequences are MDHEN and SYDVKM. The CDR3 runs to 18 residues. The CDR3 protein is CACQGPSGTGTSTDTQYF. The CDR3 DNA reads TGTGCCTGCCAAGGCCCATCCGGGACAGGGACCAGCACAGATACGCAGTATTTT. Looking up the rest from reference TRBV28 and TRBJ2-3 gives the full variable domain: DVKVTQSSRYLVKRTGEKVFLECVQDMDHENMFWYRQDPGLGLRLIYFSYDVKMKEKGDIPEGYSVSREKKERFSLILESASTNQTSMYLCACQGPSGTGTSTDTQYFGPGTRLTVL.

The rearrangement uses TRBV10-3 and TRBJ2-2; D is unclear. The CDR3 totals 12 residues. Germline lookup yields CDR1 ENHRY and CDR2 SYGVKD. V lost 7 bases to trimming and J lost 0 bases, with 3 bases between them. CDR3 bases: TGTGCCATCATTACGAACACCGGGGAGCTGTTTTTT. Amino acid sequence: CAIITNTGELFF.

V and J are TRBV4-1 and TRBJ2-6; the D is unclear. The V gene's germline CDR1 is MGHRA and CDR2 YSYEKL. V was pared by 0 bases and J by 2 bases, with 8 bases between. The CDR3 loop spans 16 amino acids. The CDR3, as DNA: TGCGCCAGCAGCCAAGATGCGGCCACTGGGGCCAACGTCCTGACTTTC. Its translation: CASSQDAATGANVLTF.

This clone has more than one count but fewer than ten. This chain connects TRBV7-2 to TRBJ2-7; 9 nucleotides agree with TRBD2. Germline V gene lookup returns CDR1 SGHTA and CDR2 FQGNSA. The CDR3 contains 14 residues. The trim removed 3 bases at V and 2 bases at J, leaving 2 bases unmatched. The CDR3 loop reads CASSLTSGTYEQYF. CDR3 DNA: TGTGCCAGCAGCTTGACTAGCGGTACCTACGAGCAGTACTTC.

The chain employs TRBV7-9 and TRBJ2-5, with TRBD1 matching 8 bases. Per germline, CDR1 SEHNR and CDR2 FQNEAQ (reference sequence). This CDR3 is 15 amino acids long. The V segment lost 1 base and the J segment 7 bases; nucleotides outside the gene matches: 8. Here the CDR3 DNA reads TGTGCCAGCAGCTTAGTAGGGACAGGACTTGGGACCCAGTACTTC. It codes for CASSLVGTGLGTQYF.

The DNA of the CDR3 is TGTGCCAGCAGTTTAAGACAGTATGGCTACACCTTC. Its protein product is CASSLRQYGYTF. This chain joins TRBV28 and TRBJ1-2; a possible D gene is TRBD1 (5 bases). This CDR3 has 12 residues. The V gene lost 2 bases and the J gene lost 5 bases, with 6 bases spanning the gap. Germline CDR1 reads MDHEN; CDR2 reads SYDVKM.

This clone has only one observation. This chain links TRBV27 with TRBJ1-5; 12 bases line up with TRBD1. This CDR3 has 14 amino acids. V trimming: 8 bases; J trimming: 6 bases; junction bases outside the gene matches: 5. Germline assignment: CDR1 MNHEY and CDR2 SMNVEV (reference sequence). The CDR3 reads CASGDRGPGQPQHF. DNA of the CDR3: TGTGCCAGCGGGGACAGGGGGCCCGGTCAGCCCCAGCATTTT.

The rearrangement uses TRBV2 and TRBJ1-5; tentative D call: TRBD1 (5 bases). This CDR3 contains 13 residues. CDR1 is SNHLY, CDR2 FYNNEI, per germline. V lost 6 bases, J lost 3 bases, and 9 bases lay in between. CDR3 nucleotides: TGTGCCAGCAGATCAGGGTACAATCAGCCCCAGCATTTT. The encoded protein is CASRSGYNQPQHF.

The V and J genes are TRBV27 and TRBJ1-5, with a weak D call TRBD1 (5 bases). The V end was cut by 5 bases, the J end by 6 bases, with 14 bases between. CDR1 is MNHEY, CDR2 SMNVEV, per germline (reference sequence). This CDR3 has 14 residues. The CDR3, as DNA: TGTGCCAGCAGTGCTGCGGGGGTGGTTCAGCCCCAGCATTTT. This sequence encodes CASSAAGVVQPQHF.

This sequence joins TRBV11-3 and TRBJ1-1; 7 nucleotides agree with TRBD1. The CDR3 length is 16 residues. Trimming took 5 bases from V and 0 from J; bases not matched to a gene: 9. CDR1 is SGHNT, CDR2 YENEEA, per germline. In DNA form, the CDR3 reads TGTGCCAGCAGCCCCGGGGGACAGCACATGAACACTGAAGCTTTCTTT. Amino acids: CASSPGGQHMNTEAFF. The entire variable domain, with the rest obtained from reference TRBV11-3 and TRBJ1-1, is as follows: EAGVVQSPRYKIIEKKQPVAFWCNPISGHNTLYWYLQNLGQGPELLIRYENEEAVDDSQLPKDRFSAERLKGVDSTLKIQPAELGDSAVYLCASSPGGQHMNTEAFFGQGTRLTVV.

J is TRBJ2-3 and V is TRBV5-6; 12 bases map to TRBD2. The J segment lost 6 bases and the V segment lost 4 bases, leaving 9 bases of the junction unmatched. This CDR3 contains 16 residues. The germline CDR1 and CDR2 sequences are SGHDT and YYEEEE. The CDR3 here is CASSPILAGGPDTQYF. The DNA of the CDR3 is TGTGCCAGCAGCCCAATACTAGCGGGAGGTCCCGATACGCAGTATTTT.

V usage is TRBV30 and J usage is TRBJ2-5; TRBD1 agrees at 7 bases. From germline, CDR1 is GTSNPN and CDR2 SVGIG (reference sequence). Unmatched junction bases numbered 6, after V lost 0 bases and J lost 5 bases. CDR3 length equals 14 residues. The CDR3 reads CAWSVRGRRETQYF. CDR3 sequence (DNA): TGTGCCTGGAGTGTAAGGGGGCGGAGGGAGACCCAGTACTTC.

This chain joins TRBV27 and TRBJ1-1; D is unclear. CDR3 length: 14 residues. Germline assignment: CDR1 MNHEY and CDR2 SMNVEV (reference sequence). Trimming took 3 bases from V and 0 from J, leaving 8 bases between them. The CDR3 protein is CASSLAGLNTEAFF. The CDR3 DNA reads as TGTGCCAGCAGTTTGGCGGGGTTGAACACTGAAGCTTTCTTT.

Details on this clone: The same CDR3 also results from other DNA sequences found in this sample. V and J are TRBV19 and TRBJ2-5; D not resolved. V lost 4 bases, J lost 2 bases, and 2 bases lay in between. The germline CDR1 and CDR2 sequences are LNHDA and SQIVND (reference sequence). The CDR3 is made up of 11 amino acids. In DNA form, the CDR3 reads TGTGCCAGTAGTACACAAGAGACCCAGTACTTC. This codes for CASSTQETQYF.

This chain uses TRBV7-9 with TRBJ1-1; D perhaps matches TRBD1 (6 bases). V lost 5 bases to trimming and J lost 5 bases, with 27 bases between them. Per germline, CDR1 SEHNR and CDR2 FQNEAQ (reference sequence). This CDR3 is built from 18 residues. Here the CDR3 DNA reads TGTGCCAGCAGCCACCCCTCCCTTGCCAGTAAGGGGGGGACTGAAGCTTTCTTT. Encoded protein: CASSHPSLASKGGTEAFF.

The V and J genes are TRBV9 and TRBJ2-1, with a possible D match to TRBD2 (6 bases). This CDR3 is built from 15 residues. Looked up from germline, CDR1 is SGDLS and CDR2 is YYNGEE. Trimming stripped 0 bases from V and 2 bases from J, with 9 bases between. The CDR3 protein is CASSVAAGTYNEQFF. CDR3 nucleotide sequence: TGTGCCAGCAGCGTAGCCGCGGGGACCTACAATGAGCAGTTCTTC.

The chain uses TRBV6-1 and TRBJ2-5; 10 bases are a match to TRBD1. The CDR3 sequence is 16 residues long. V shed 0 bases and J 7 bases; nucleotides not matched to a gene: 8. Germline CDR1 and CDR2: MNHNS and SASEGT. DNA of the CDR3: TGTGCCAGCAGTGAAGCGGACGGGACAGGGGTAGGGACCCAGTACTTC. This codes for CASSEADGTGVGTQYF.

This chain joins TRBV7-9 and TRBJ2-5, with 8 nucleotides matching TRBD2. Germline CDR1 reads SEHNR; CDR2 reads FQNEAQ (reference sequence). J lost 5 bases, V lost 2 bases, and 10 bases had no gene match. This CDR3 has 16 residues. The DNA of the CDR3 is TGTGCCAGCAGCTTATCGAACGGGGGGGGCTCGGAGACCCAGTACTTC. Encoded protein: CASSLSNGGGSETQYF.